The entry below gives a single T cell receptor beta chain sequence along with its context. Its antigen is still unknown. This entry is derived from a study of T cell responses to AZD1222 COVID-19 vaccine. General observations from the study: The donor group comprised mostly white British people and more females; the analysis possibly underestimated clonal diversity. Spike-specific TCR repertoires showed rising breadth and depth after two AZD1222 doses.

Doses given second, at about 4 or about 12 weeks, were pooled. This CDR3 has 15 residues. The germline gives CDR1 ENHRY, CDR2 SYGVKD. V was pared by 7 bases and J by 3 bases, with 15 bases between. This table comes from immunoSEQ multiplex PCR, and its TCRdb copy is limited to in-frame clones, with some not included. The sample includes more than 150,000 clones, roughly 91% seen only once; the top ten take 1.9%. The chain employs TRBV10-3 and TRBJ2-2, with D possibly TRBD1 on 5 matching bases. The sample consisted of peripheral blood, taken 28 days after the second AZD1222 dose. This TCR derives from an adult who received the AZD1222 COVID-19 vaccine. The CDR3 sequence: CAIKGQGLDTGELFF. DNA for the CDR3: TGTGCCATCAAGGGGCAGGGTTTGGACACCGGGGAGCTGTTTTTT.